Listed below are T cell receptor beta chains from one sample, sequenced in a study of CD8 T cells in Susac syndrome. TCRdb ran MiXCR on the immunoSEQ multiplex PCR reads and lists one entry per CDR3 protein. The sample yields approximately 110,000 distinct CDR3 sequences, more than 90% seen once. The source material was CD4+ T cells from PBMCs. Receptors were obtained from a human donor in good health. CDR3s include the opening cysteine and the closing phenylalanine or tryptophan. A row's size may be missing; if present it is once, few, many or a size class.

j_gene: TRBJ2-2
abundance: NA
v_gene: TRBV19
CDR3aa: CASSASGRSAGELFF

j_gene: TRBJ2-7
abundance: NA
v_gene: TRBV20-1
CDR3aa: CSVAGGGSYEQYF

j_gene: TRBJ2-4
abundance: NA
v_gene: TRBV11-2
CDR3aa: CASSLERWGKNIQYF

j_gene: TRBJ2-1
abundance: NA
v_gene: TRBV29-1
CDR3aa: CSVGQGLSYNEQFF

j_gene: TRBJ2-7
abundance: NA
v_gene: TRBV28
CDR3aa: CASSLRTGINYEQYF

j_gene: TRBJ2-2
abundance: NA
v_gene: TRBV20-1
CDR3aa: CSGRRNTGELFF

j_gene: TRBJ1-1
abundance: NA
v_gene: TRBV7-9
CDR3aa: CASRLGLTGNTEAFF

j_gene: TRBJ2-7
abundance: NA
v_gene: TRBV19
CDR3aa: CASSITLRFRDEQYF

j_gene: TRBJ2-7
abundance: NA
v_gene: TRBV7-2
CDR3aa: CASSFQTGANYEQYF

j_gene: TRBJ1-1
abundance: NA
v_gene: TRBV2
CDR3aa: CATRSGETEAFF

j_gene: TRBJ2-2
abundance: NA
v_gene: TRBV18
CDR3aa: CASSRAGQGLTGELFF

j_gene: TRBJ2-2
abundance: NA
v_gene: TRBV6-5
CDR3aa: CASSHRRVAGGRSGGELFF

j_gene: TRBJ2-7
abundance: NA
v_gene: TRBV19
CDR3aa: CASRDRGSYEQYF

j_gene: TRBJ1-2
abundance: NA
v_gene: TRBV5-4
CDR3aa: CASSLEENGRGYTF

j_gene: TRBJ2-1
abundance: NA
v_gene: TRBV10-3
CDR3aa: CAISDPYLSSYNEQFF

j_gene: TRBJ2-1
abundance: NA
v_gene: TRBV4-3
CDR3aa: CASSQVPSGLAKFF

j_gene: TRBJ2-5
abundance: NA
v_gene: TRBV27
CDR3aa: CASSAVGQKETQYF

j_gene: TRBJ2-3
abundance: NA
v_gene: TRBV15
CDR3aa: CATSRDLSDTQYF

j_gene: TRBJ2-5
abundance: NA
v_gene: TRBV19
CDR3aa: CASSAPGLAGGRGETQYF

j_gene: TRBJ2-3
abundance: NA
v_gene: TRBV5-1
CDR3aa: CASSRGLAGAGDTQYF

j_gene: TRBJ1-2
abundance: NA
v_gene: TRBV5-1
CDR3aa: CASSLGTNYGYTF

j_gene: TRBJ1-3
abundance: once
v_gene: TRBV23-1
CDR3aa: CASSRDRPYLHTIYF

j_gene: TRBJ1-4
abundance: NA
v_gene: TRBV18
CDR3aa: CASSPQGRIEKLFF

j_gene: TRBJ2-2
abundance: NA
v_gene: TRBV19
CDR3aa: CASSRQGLGNTGELFF

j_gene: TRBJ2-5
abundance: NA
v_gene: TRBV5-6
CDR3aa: CASSLRLTGGTETQYF

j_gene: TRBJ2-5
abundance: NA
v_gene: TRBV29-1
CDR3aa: CSVEDGFLQETQYF

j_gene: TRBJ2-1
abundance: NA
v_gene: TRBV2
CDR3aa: CASSELAGESEQFF

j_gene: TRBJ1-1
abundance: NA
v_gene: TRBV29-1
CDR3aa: CSVRGGVDTEAFF

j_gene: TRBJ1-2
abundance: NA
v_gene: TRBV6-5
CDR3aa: CASSRTGLGGGYTF

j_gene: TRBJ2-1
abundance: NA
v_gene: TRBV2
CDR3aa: CASRGAGGSYNEQFF

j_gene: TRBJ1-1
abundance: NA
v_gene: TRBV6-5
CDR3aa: CASSSPVGTEAFF

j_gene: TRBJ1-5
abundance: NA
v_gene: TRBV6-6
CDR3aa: CASSIERGTQRQPQHF

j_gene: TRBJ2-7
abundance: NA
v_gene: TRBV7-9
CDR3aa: CASSPPLRDSSYEQYF

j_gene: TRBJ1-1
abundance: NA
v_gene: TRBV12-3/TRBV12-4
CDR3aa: CASSLQGGQTEASF

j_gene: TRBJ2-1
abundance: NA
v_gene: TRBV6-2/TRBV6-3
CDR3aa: CASSYRGHLAGQFF

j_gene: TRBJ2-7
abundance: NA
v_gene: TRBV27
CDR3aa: CASSLTSGSSYEQYF

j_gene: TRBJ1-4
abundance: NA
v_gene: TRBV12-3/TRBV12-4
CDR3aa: CASSTQGTTNEKLFF

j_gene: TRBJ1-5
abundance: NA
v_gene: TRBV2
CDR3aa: CASLSQAYSNQPQHF

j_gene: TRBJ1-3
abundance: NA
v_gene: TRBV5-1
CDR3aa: CASTGGEASGNTIYF

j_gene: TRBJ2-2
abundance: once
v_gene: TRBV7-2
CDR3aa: CASSLASGRLTGELFF

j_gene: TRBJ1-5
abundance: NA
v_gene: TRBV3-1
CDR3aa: CASSQGTGSAQPQHF

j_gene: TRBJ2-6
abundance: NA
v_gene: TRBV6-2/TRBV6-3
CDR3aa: CASTHGTGISGANVLTF

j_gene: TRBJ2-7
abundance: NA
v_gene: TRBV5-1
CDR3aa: CASSNPSGSINEQYF

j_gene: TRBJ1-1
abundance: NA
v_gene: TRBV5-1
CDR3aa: CASSLSLAGRANTEAFF

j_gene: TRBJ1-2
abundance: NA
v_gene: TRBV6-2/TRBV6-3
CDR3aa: CASRKDRPNYGYTF

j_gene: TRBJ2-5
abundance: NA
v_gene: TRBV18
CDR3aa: CASSPRAVVETQYF

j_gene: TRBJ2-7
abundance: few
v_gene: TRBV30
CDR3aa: CAWSGLDPSYEQYF

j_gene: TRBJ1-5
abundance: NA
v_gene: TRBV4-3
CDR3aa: CASSLTDRANQPQHF

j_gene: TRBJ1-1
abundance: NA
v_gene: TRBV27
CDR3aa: CASSLQWGREAFF

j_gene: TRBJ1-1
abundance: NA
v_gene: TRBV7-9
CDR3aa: CASSPGQVRTEAFF

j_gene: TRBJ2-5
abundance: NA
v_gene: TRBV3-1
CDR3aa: CASSQGYQETQYF

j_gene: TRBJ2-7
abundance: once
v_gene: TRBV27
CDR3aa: CASRARDSLTYEQYF